This entry features one TCR beta chain sequence. What it binds is not known. From germline, CDR1 is MNHNS and CDR2 SASEGT. The CDR3 consists of 16 residues. Trimming cost V 0 bases and J 9 bases; bases outside gene matches: 4. 60 Vbeta and 13 Jbeta primers were used in PCR. Measured with immunoSEQ multiplex PCR; TCRdb has only the in-frame clones, and not every one. The sample consists of more than 80,000 clones, roughly 80% of them appearing once. This sample is drawn from a study of cytomegalovirus exposure and HLA in healthy donors. Study in general: Most donors, 70% to 85% of a few hundred genotyped, fell in the Caucasian-associated ancestry cluster. Study-level findings and limits: A few V segments could not be told apart, such as TRBV6-2 and TRBV6-3, and were left out. DRB1 showed the most TCR associations and HLA-C the fewest in a later analysis, as rates varied by HLA locus.

Material: PBMCs. The source is a man aged 40-50 years in good health and CMV-seronegative. This sequence joins TRBV6-1 and TRBJ1-6; TRBD1 matches at 11 bases. This chain's CDR3 is CASSEAPGQGVSPLHF. In DNA form, the CDR3 reads TGTGCCAGCAGTGAAGCGCCGGGACAGGGGGTTTCACCCCTCCACTTT.